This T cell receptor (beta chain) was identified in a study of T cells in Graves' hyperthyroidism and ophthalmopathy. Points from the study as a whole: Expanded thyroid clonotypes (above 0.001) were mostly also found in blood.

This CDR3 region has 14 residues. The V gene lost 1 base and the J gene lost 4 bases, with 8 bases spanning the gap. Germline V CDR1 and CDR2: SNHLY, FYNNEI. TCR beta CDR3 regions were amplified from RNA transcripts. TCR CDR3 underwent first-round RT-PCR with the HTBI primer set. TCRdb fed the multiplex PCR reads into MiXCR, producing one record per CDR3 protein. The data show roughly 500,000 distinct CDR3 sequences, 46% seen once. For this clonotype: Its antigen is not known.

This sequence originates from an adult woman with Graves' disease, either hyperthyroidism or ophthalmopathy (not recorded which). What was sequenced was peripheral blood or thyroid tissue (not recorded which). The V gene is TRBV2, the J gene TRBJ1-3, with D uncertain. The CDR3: CASSEGTSGNTIYF. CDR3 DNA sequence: TGTGCCAGCAGTGAAGGAACCTCCGGAAACACCATATATTTT.